A single sample is the source of the 7 T cell receptor beta chains below, sequenced in a study of CDR3 diversity in severe acne. TCRdb reanalysed the PCR reads using MiXCR and keeps one entry per CDR3 protein. Of about 84,000 distinct CDR3 sequences listed, about 54% were seen once; the top ten hold more than 13%. Material for sequencing was blood. All receptors come from a male donor in good health, without acne.

There are a few counts of this clonotype. V gene TRBV20-1 combines with J gene TRBJ2-5; 10 positions agree with TRBD1. Germline V lookup: CDR1 DFQATT, CDR2 SNEGSKA (reference sequence). J was trimmed by 3 bases and V by 5 bases; bases with no gene match: 6. The CDR3 spans 14 residues. CDR3 nucleotide sequence: TGCAGTGCTGTTCCCGGGACAGGGGAAGAGACCCAGTACTTC. Residues: CSAVPGTGEETQYF.

This chain connects TRBV7-9 to TRBJ1-5; maybe TRBD1 (5 bases). The CDR3 consists of 16 residues. Trimming removed 6 bases at V and 1 base at J, with 16 bases between. Germline CDR1 is SEHNR and CDR2 is FQNEAQ (reference sequence). The CDR3 reads CASSSRVRASNQPQHF. The CDR3 DNA is TGTGCCAGCAGTTCCAGGGTGCGTGCCAGCAATCAGCCCCAGCATTTT.

This clonotype occurred many times. The chain uses TRBV10-3 and TRBJ2-7; D call uncertain. The CDR3 extends over 14 amino acids. Trimming left V 8 bases short and J 1 base short, with 15 bases between. CDR1 and CDR2 from the germline V gene are ENHRY and SYGVKD. Here the CDR3 DNA reads TGTGCCATCGCTGATGCGCCAGCTTCCTACGAGCAGTACTTC. Encoded protein: CAIADAPASYEQYF.

The chain links TRBV15 to TRBJ2-7; TRBD2 aligns across 9 bases. Germline V gene sequence: CDR1 LNHNV, CDR2 YYDKDF (reference sequence). The trim removed 7 bases at V and 4 bases at J, leaving 8 bases unmatched. The CDR3 has 14 amino acids. The CDR3 loop is CATIKSSGTYEQYF. The CDR3 DNA reads as TGTGCCACCATCAAATCTAGCGGGACGTACGAGCAGTACTTC.

This clonotype was recorded many times. The chain combines TRBV20-1 with TRBJ1-2; D may be TRBD1 (6 bases). Germline lookup yields CDR1 DFQATT and CDR2 SNEGSKA (reference sequence). The ends were cut back, 5 bases at V and 8 bases at J, with 12 bases in the middle. This CDR3 spans 11 amino acids. CDR3 coding DNA: TGCAGTGCTCACAGGGAGTACGGCTACACCTTC. Translating gives CSAHREYGYTF.

This clonotype is deemed medium-sized. The V call is TRBV24-1, the J call TRBJ1-2; D is uncertain. The V end was cut by 4 bases, the J end by 4 bases, with 6 bases between. This CDR3 comprises 12 residues. The germline V gene has CDR1 KGHDR and CDR2 SFDVKD. The DNA for the CDR3 is TGTGCCACCAGTGAAGAGCCCTATGGCTACACCTTC. Translating gives CATSEEPYGYTF.

CDR3 DNA: TGTGCCAGCAACAAAAGGGCGGGAGGGCTGCAGTTCTTC. Its translation is CASNKRAGGLQFF. This rearrangement joins TRBV7-2 to TRBJ2-1; 9 bases fit TRBD2. The CDR3 sequence is 13 residues long. Trimming removed 7 bases from V and 12 bases from J; junction bases left unmatched: 10. Germline loops: CDR1 SGHTA, CDR2 FQGNSA.